This is a list of T cell receptor beta chains from one sample in a study of CD8 T cells in Susac syndrome. TCRdb re-called the immunoSEQ multiplex PCR reads through MiXCR, storing one row per CDR3 protein. The top ten clones hold 0.2% to 0.25% of a sample with fewer than 80,000 distinct CDR3 sequences, more than 85% of them seen once. The sequencing input was CD8+ T cells from PBMCs. Every receptor here comes from a human donor in good health. CDR3s include the opening cysteine and the closing phenylalanine or tryptophan. The D gene is left open where the match is weak. Size is stated for part of the rows, as once, few or many counts, or as a class when the clone is expanded.

CASSDTGYTEAFF | TGTGCCAGCAGTGATACGGGGTACACTGAAGCTTTCTTT | NA | TRBJ1-1 | TRBV25-1 | NA
CASNTGGRNQPQHF | TGTGCCAGCAATACAGGGGGACGGAATCAGCCCCAGCATTTT | NA | TRBJ1-5 | TRBV12-3/TRBV12-4 | TRBD1
CASSSTATGKGGELFF | TGTGCCAGCAGCTCCACGGCTACCGGTAAAGGCGGGGAGCTGTTTTTT | once | TRBJ2-2 | TRBV7-9 | NA
CSARGGTTDTQYF | TGCAGTGCTCGGGGGGGGACCACAGATACGCAGTATTTT | NA | TRBJ2-3 | TRBV20-1 | TRBD2
CSVVEGGEGYGYTF | TGCAGCGTTGTGGAGGGCGGGGAAGGCTATGGCTACACCTTC | NA | TRBJ1-2 | TRBV29-1 | NA
CASSLGNEQFF | TGTGCCAGCAGTTTGGGCAATGAGCAGTTCTTC | NA | TRBJ2-1 | TRBV12-3/TRBV12-4 | NA
CATRRQPDGNQPQHF | TGTGCCACCCGTAGACAGCCCGATGGCAATCAGCCCCAGCATTTT | NA | TRBJ1-5 | TRBV2 | NA
CASSRGGQEQETQYF | TGTGCCAGCAGCCGAGGGGGACAGGAGCAAGAGACCCAGTACTTC | NA | TRBJ2-5 | TRBV7-9 | TRBD1
CASSFRPLSSYNEQFF | TGTGCCAGCAGTTTTAGACCCTTGAGCTCCTACAATGAGCAGTTCTTC | once | TRBJ2-1 | TRBV12-3/TRBV12-4 | NA
CACSGHFTDTQYF | TGTGCCTGCTCGGGACACTTCACAGATACGCAGTATTTT | NA | TRBJ2-3 | TRBV30 | NA
CASSFVQGLTGELFF | TGTGCCAGCAGTTTCGTCCAAGGGCTCACCGGGGAGCTGTTTTTT | NA | TRBJ2-2 | TRBV12-3/TRBV12-4 | NA
CSVDILGYTF | TGCAGCGTTGACATTTTAGGCTACACCTTC | NA | TRBJ1-2 | TRBV29-1 | NA
CASSPRWGLAGGPREQYF | TGTGCCAGCAGTCCCCGGTGGGGACTAGCGGGGGGGCCGCGCGAGCAGTACTTC | few | TRBJ2-7 | TRBV27 | TRBD2
CASSIGAGANVLTF | TGTGCCAGTAGTATCGGGGCTGGGGCCAACGTCCTGACTTTC | NA | TRBJ2-6 | TRBV19 | NA
CASSPDTIGKNIQYF | TGTGCCAGCAGTCCCGACACCATAGGCAAAAACATTCAGTACTTC | few | TRBJ2-4 | TRBV12-3/TRBV12-4 | NA
CASSQVVLSGETQYF | TGCGCCAGCAGCCAAGTAGTACTGTCCGGGGAGACCCAGTACTTC | once | TRBJ2-5 | TRBV4-1 | NA
CASSLSRTLQETQYF | TGTGCCAGCAGTTTATCGAGGACCTTACAAGAGACCCAGTACTTC | NA | TRBJ2-5 | TRBV27 | NA
CASSLPQGPYNEQFF | TGTGCCAGCAGCTTACCCCAGGGACCCTACAATGAGCAGTTCTTC | NA | TRBJ2-1 | TRBV7-9 | NA
CASSFAGADEQFF | TGTGCCAGCAGCTTTGCGGGGGCCGATGAGCAGTTCTTC | NA | TRBJ2-1 | TRBV7-9 | NA
CSVEYAGSSYNEQFF | TGCAGCGTTGAATACGCGGGGAGCTCCTACAATGAGCAGTTCTTC | once | TRBJ2-1 | TRBV29-1 | NA
CASSQEMGAGGYTF | TGCGCCAGCAGCCAAGAGATGGGGGCTGGCGGCTACACCTTC | once | TRBJ1-2 | TRBV4-1 | NA
CASSQDGDTMNTEAFF | TGCGCCAGCAGCCAAGATGGGGACACAATGAACACTGAAGCTTTCTTT | once | TRBJ1-1 | TRBV4-3 | NA
CASSRTSGGGNEQFF | TGTGCCAGCAGCCGTACTAGCGGGGGGGGGAATGAGCAGTTCTTC | NA | TRBJ2-1 | TRBV12-3/TRBV12-4 | TRBD2
CASSVDPFFEAFF | TGTGCCAGCAGCGTAGATCCCTTTTTTGAAGCTTTCTTT | NA | TRBJ1-1 | TRBV9 | NA
CASSLGGAGTEAFF | TGTGCCAGCAGCTTAGGCGGCGCTGGCACTGAAGCTTTCTTT | NA | TRBJ1-1 | TRBV7-3 | NA
CASSQDHISLNTGELFF | TGCGCCAGCAGCCAAGATCATATCTCTTTGAACACCGGGGAGCTGTTTTTT | NA | TRBJ2-2 | TRBV4-1 | NA
CASSMGGNEQFF | TGTGCCAGCAGCATGGGGGGAAATGAGCAGTTCTTC | NA | TRBJ2-1 | TRBV2 | NA
CASSLDLAGGPDEQFF | TGTGCCAGCAGCTTGGACCTAGCGGGGGGGCCGGATGAGCAGTTCTTC | NA | TRBJ2-1 | TRBV5-4 | TRBD2
CASSPPFRDSQETQYF | TGTGCCAGCTCACCACCCTTCCGGGACAGCCAAGAGACCCAGTACTTC | NA | TRBJ2-5 | TRBV18 | TRBD1
CASSASWDNEQFF | TGTGCCAGTAGTGCTTCTTGGGACAATGAGCAGTTCTTC | NA | TRBJ2-1 | TRBV19 | NA
CASSSHAGAGNTQYF | TGTGCCAGCAGCTCTCACGCAGGGGCGGGAAATACGCAGTATTTT | NA | TRBJ2-3 | TRBV7-6 | NA
CASSGHPKGDTGELFF | TGTGCCAGCAGTGGACACCCGAAAGGCGACACCGGGGAGCTGTTTTTT | NA | TRBJ2-2 | TRBV28 | NA
CASRTARGAPYEQYF | TGCGCCAGCAGGACCGCCCGGGGGGCCCCCTACGAGCAGTACTTC | once | TRBJ2-7 | TRBV5-1 | NA
CASSQDLLVGSSYEQYF | TGTGCCAGCAGCCAAGATCTTTTGGTCGGAAGCTCCTACGAGCAGTACTTC | NA | TRBJ2-7 | TRBV3-1 | NA
CASSDTGLAETQYF | TGTGCCAGCAGTGACACGGGACTGGCGGAGACCCAGTACTTC | NA | TRBJ2-5 | TRBV6-4 | NA
CSERTGEDNEQFF | TGCAGCGAAAGGACAGGGGAGGACAATGAGCAGTTCTTC | NA | TRBJ2-1 | TRBV29-1 | TRBD1
CASSRTENQETQYF | TGTGCCAGCAGTCGGACGGAAAACCAAGAGACCCAGTACTTC | once | TRBJ2-5 | TRBV28 | NA
CASSSGGWETQYF | TGTGCCAGCAGTTCAGGGGGCTGGGAGACCCAGTACTTC | NA | TRBJ2-5 | TRBV7-9 | TRBD1
CASSSFKGSQPQHF | TGTGCCAGCAGCTCCTTTAAGGGTAGTCAGCCCCAGCATTTT | NA | TRBJ1-5 | TRBV13 | NA
CASSHSGELTDTQYF | TGTGCCAGCAGTCATAGCGGAGAACTGACAGATACGCAGTATTTT | NA | TRBJ2-3 | TRBV28 | NA
CASSAGTPNYGYTF | TGTGCCAGCAGCGCTGGGACACCTAACTATGGCTACACCTTC | NA | TRBJ1-2 | TRBV7-2 | NA